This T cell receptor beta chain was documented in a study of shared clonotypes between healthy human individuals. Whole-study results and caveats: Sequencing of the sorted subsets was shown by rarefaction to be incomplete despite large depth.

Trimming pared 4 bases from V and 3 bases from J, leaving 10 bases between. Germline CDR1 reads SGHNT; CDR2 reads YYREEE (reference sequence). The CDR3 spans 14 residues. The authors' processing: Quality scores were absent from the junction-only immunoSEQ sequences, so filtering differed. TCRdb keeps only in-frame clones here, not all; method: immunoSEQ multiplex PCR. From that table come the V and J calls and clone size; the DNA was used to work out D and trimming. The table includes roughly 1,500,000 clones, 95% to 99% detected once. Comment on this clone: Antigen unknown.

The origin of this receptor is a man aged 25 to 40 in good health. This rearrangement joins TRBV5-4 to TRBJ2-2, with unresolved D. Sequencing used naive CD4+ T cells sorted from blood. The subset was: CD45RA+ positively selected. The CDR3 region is CASSPKKYTGELFF. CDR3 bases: TGTGCCAGCAGCCCTAAGAAATACACCGGGGAGCTGTTTTTT.